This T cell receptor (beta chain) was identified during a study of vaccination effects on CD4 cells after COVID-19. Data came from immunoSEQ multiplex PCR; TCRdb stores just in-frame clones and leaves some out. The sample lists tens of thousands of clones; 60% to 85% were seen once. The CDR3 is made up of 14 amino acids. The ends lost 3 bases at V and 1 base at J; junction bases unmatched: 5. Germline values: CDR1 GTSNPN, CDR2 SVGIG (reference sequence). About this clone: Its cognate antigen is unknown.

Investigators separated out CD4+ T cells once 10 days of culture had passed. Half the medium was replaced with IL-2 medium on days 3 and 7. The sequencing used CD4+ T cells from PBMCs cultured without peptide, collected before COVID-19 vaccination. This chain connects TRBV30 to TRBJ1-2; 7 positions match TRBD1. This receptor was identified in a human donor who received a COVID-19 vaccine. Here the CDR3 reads CAWSRQGNNYGYTF. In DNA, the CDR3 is TGTGCCTGGAGCAGACAGGGAAATAACTATGGCTACACCTTC.